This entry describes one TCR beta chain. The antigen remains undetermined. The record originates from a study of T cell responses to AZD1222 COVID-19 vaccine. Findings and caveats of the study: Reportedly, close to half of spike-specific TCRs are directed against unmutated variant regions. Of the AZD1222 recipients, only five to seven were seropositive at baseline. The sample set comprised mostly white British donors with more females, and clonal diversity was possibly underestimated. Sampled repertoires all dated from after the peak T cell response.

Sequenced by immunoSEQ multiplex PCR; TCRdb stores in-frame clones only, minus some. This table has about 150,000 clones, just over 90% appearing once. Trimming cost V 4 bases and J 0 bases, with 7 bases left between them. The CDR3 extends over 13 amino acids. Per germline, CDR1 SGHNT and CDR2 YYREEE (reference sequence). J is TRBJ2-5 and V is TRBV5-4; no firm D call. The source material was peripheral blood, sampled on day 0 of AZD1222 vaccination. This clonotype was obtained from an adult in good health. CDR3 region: CASSPPYQETQYF. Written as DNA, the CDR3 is TGTGCCAGCAGCCCCCCTTACCAAGAGACCCAGTACTTC.